A single sample is the source of the 24 T cell receptor beta chains below, sequenced in a study of identifying expanded T cells in peripheral blood. Produced via immunoSEQ multiplex PCR; TCRdb's table is partial and in-frame only. Found here are 100,000 to 150,000 clones, approximately 88% of them singletons; the top ten hold 2.5% to 3.5%. The sequencing input was blood. These receptors came from a person between 18 and 75 years old in good health.

This chain links TRBV11-3 with TRBJ1-2; D is perhaps TRBD1 (6 bases). There are 14 residues in the CDR3. V lost 5 bases and J lost 8, with 18 bases in between. Germline values: CDR1 SGHNT, CDR2 YENEEA. CDR3 sequence (DNA): TGTGCCAGCAGCCGACCGGGGGGGGCAAAGGGCTACACCTTC. Protein: CASSRPGGAKGYTF.

The rearrangement uses TRBV23-1 and TRBJ2-5; D perhaps matches TRBD1 (5 bases). TRBV23-1 carries the ORF label, with uncertain function. V was trimmed by 6 bases and J by 2 bases, leaving 19 bases between them. The CDR3 runs to 16 residues. CDR3 nucleotide sequence: TGCGCCAGCAGCTCCCTACCGACAGCCCAACAAGAGACCCAGTACTTC. Translation gives CASSSLPTAQQETQYF.

This chain links TRBV6-5 with TRBJ1-1; D is ambiguous. The CDR3 loop spans 15 amino acids. V gave up 0 bases and J gave up 3 bases, with 11 bases separating them. The germline gives CDR1 MNHEY, CDR2 SVGAGI. Here the CDR3 reads CASSYSGVADTEAFF. For the CDR3, the DNA is TGTGCCAGCAGTTACTCCGGGGTCGCCGACACTGAAGCTTTCTTT.

The rearrangement joins TRBV15 to TRBJ1-4, with 7 bases that match TRBD1. The CDR3 loop spans 18 amino acids. Germline CDR1 reads LNHNV; CDR2 reads YYDKDF (reference sequence). The junction had 15 bases not matched to a gene; V was cut back by 2 bases and J by 6 bases. CDR3 protein: CATSRKGQFTRLDEKLFF. CDR3 nucleotides: TGTGCCACCAGCAGAAAGGGACAGTTTACCCGTCTAGATGAAAAACTGTTTTTT.

The chain is built from TRBV29-1 and TRBJ1-2; 9 bases are a match to TRBD1. Germline loops: CDR1 SQVTM, CDR2 ANQGSEA. The CDR3 has 17 residues. The V gene end was trimmed by 6 bases and the J gene end by 2 bases; junction bases not matched to a gene: 16. DNA for the CDR3: TGCAGCGTGGGACAGGGTAATTCGGGTTATGGCAACTATGGCTACACCTTC. It encodes CSVGQGNSGYGNYGYTF.

This clone was recorded once. Written as DNA, the CDR3 is TGCGCCAGCAGCTTGGTAGCCCCCCCTGATACGCAGTATTTT. It encodes CASSLVAPPDTQYF. The chain employs TRBV5-1 and TRBJ2-3, with D unresolved. V dropped 0 bases and J dropped 6 bases, with 11 bases sitting between them. The CDR3 has 14 amino acids. The V gene's germline CDR1 is SGHRS and CDR2 YFSETQ. Supplemented by reference TRBV5-1 and TRBJ2-3, the full variable domain reads KAGVTQTPRYLIKTRGQQVTLSCSPISGHRSVSWYQQTPGQGLQFLFEYFSETQRNKGNFPGRFSGRQFSNSRSEMNVSTLELGDSALYLCASSLVAPPDTQYFGPGTRLTVL.

Here the CDR3 DNA reads TGTGCCAGCAGCTTAGGTGGCAATTCACCCCTCCACTTT. Translating it yields CASSLGGNSPLHF. This chain connects TRBV11-1 to TRBJ1-6; no clear D gene. The CDR3 sequence is 13 residues long. Germline V lookup: CDR1 SGHAT, CDR2 FQDESV (reference sequence). The V end lost 1 base, the J end lost 7 bases, and 5 bases lay between the germline ends.

This chain uses TRBV11-3 with TRBJ1-2, with D perhaps TRBD1 (6 bases). The V gene lost 5 bases and the J gene lost 8 bases, with 18 bases spanning the gap. Germline lookup yields CDR1 SGHNT and CDR2 YENEEA. The CDR3 contains 14 residues. For the CDR3, the DNA is TGTGCCAGCAGCCTTGCACAGGGATTTGGAGGCTACACCTTC. Protein: CASSLAQGFGGYTF.

The count of this clone is one. V usage is TRBV5-6 and J usage is TRBJ1-2, with 7 bases matching TRBD1. The CDR3 runs 14 residues. Germline CDR1 is SGHDT and CDR2 is YYEEEE. The junction had 7 bases not matched to a gene; V was cut back by 0 bases and J by 8 bases. As DNA, the CDR3 is TGTGCCAGCAGCTTGGGAACAGGGGTTAGGGGCTACACCTTC. Protein sequence: CASSLGTGVRGYTF.

The V call is TRBV15, the J call TRBJ2-1; TRBD1 is a possible D gene (6 bases). The ends were cut back, 1 base at V and 6 bases at J, with 10 bases in the middle. The CDR3 loop spans 14 amino acids. Germline lookup yields CDR1 LNHNV and CDR2 YYDKDF (reference sequence). The CDR3 DNA reads TGTGCCACCAGCAGAGGGACAGCTACCAATGAGCAGTTCTTC. It yields the protein CATSRGTATNEQFF.

V and J are TRBV2 and TRBJ2-5; no clear D. Germline assignment: CDR1 SNHLY and CDR2 FYNNEI. CDR3 length: 13 amino acids. V was pared by 4 bases and J by 3 bases, with 9 bases between. CDR3 loop: CASSADLEETQYF. CDR3 bases: TGTGCCAGCAGTGCCGACCTGGAAGAGACCCAGTACTTC.

The DNA of the CDR3 is TGTGCCAGCTTGAGTGGGCAGGGATACGAGCAGTACTTC. Amino acid sequence: CASLSGQGYEQYF. This chain links TRBV28 with TRBJ2-7, with D possibly TRBD1 on 5 matching bases. V was trimmed by 8 bases and J by 4 bases, leaving 15 bases between them. Germline CDR1 reads MDHEN; CDR2 reads SYDVKM. The CDR3 covers 13 residues.

This clone was seen a handful of times. Written as DNA, the CDR3 is TGTGCCAGCTCACCCATGAAGGGACGGCAAGAGACCCAGTACTTC. This encodes CASSPMKGRQETQYF. The chain couples TRBV18 to TRBJ2-5; D tentatively fits TRBD1 or TRBD2 (5 bases each). From germline, CDR1 is KGHSH and CDR2 LQKENI. This CDR3 has 15 residues. With 3 bases removed from V and 2 bases from J, the gap between germline ends came to 13 bases.

This chain links TRBV6-5 with TRBJ1-3, with a weak D call TRBD1 (5 bases). The CDR3 is made up of 14 amino acids. The V gene lost 7 bases and the J gene lost 1 base, with 11 bases spanning the gap. Germline CDR1 is MNHEY and CDR2 is SVGAGI. As DNA, the CDR3 is TGTGCCAGCACCCCATGGGGGTCTGGAAACACCATATATTTT. This codes for CASTPWGSGNTIYF.

V usage is TRBV29-1 and J usage is TRBJ1-1; D unresolved. Per germline, CDR1 SQVTM and CDR2 ANQGSEA. Trimming left V 6 bases short and J 6 bases short, with 17 bases between. The CDR3 sequence is 13 residues long. The DNA for the CDR3 is TGCAGCGTCCCCACCGGGAGTAGCGCTGAAGCTTTCTTT. This sequence encodes CSVPTGSSAEAFF.

This CDR3 is CASSLSTDTQYF. The CDR3 DNA sequence: TGTGCCAGCAGCTTAAGCACAGATACGCAGTATTTT. The gene calls are TRBV13 and TRBJ2-3; D is undetermined. The CDR3 consists of 12 residues. Germline CDR1 is PRHDT and CDR2 is FYEKMQ (reference sequence). V shed 2 bases and J shed 0 bases, with 0 bases lying between them.

The V call is TRBV11-2, the J call TRBJ1-1; 9 bases map to TRBD1. V trimming: 8 bases; J trimming: 4 bases; junction bases outside the gene matches: 5. Germline-derived CDR1 and CDR2 are SGHAT and FQNNGV. The CDR3 is 13 residues long. The chain's CDR3 is CASGRQGGTEAFF. The CDR3 DNA is TGTGCCAGCGGCCGACAGGGGGGCACTGAAGCTTTCTTT. The whole variable domain, remainder taken from reference TRBV11-2 and TRBJ1-1, is EAGVAQSPRYKIIEKRQSVAFWCNPISGHATLYWYQQILGQGPKLLIQFQNNGVVDDSQLPKDRFSAERLKGVDSTLKIQPAKLEDSAVYLCASGRQGGTEAFFGQGTRLTVV.

The chain couples TRBV12-5 to TRBJ1-1, with D hard to call. CDR3 length equals 14 residues. The germline V gene has CDR1 LGHNT and CDR2 FRNRAP. V lost 0 bases and J 5 bases, leaving 10 bases between the germline ends. CDR3 loop: CASGLVPTKTEAFF. The CDR3 DNA sequence: TGTGCTAGTGGTTTGGTACCCACTAAAACTGAAGCTTTCTTT. The whole variable domain, filled in from reference TRBV12-5 and TRBJ1-1, reads DARVTQTPRHKVTEMGQEVTMRCQPILGHNTVFWYRQTMMQGLELLAYFRNRAPLDDSGMPKDRFSAEMPDATLATLKIQPSEPRDSAVYFCASGLVPTKTEAFFGQGTRLTVV.

This rearrangement joins TRBV30 to TRBJ2-5; TRBD1 matches 7 bases. Germline V gene sequence: CDR1 GTSNPN, CDR2 SVGIG (reference sequence). Trimming took 2 bases from V and 1 from J; bases not matched to a gene: 7. The CDR3 length is 15 residues. As DNA, the CDR3 is TGTGCCTGGAGTAATAACAGGGGCCTCCAAGAGACCCAGTACTTC. It yields the protein CAWSNNRGLQETQYF. The full variable domain, in which reference TRBV30 and TRBJ2-5 provide the parts outside the CDR3, is SQTIHQWPATLVQPVGSPLSLECTVEGTSNPNLYWYRQAAGRGLQLLFYSVGIGQISSEVPQNLSASRPQDRQFILSSKKLLLSDSGFYLCAWSNNRGLQETQYFGPGTRLLVL.

The chain couples TRBV7-6 to TRBJ2-3; possible D gene TRBD2, 7 bases. The CDR3 consists of 15 residues. Germline V gives CDR1 SGHVS, CDR2 FNYEAQ. V was trimmed by 1 base and J by 4 bases, leaving 12 bases between them. Here the CDR3 DNA reads TGTGCCAGCAGCTTAGGGTGGGGGGGCGCAGATACGCAGTATTTT. It translates to CASSLGWGGADTQYF.

V gene TRBV6-6 combines with J gene TRBJ1-2; 12 nucleotides line up with TRBD1. The CDR3 is 15 amino acids. Losses at the gene ends were 3 bases for V and 4 bases for J; bases not matched to a gene: 3. Germline V lookup: CDR1 MNHNY, CDR2 SVGAGI (reference sequence). The CDR3 protein is CASSYTGQGAYGYTF. CDR3 bases: TGTGCCAGCAGTTATACGGGACAGGGGGCCTATGGCTACACCTTC.

V is TRBV6-5 and J is TRBJ2-5; perhaps TRBD1 as D (6 bases). Germline CDR1 MNHEY, CDR2 SVGAGI. V lost 7 bases, J lost 2 bases, and 11 bases lay in between. The CDR3 length is 13 residues. This CDR3 is CASIDRFQETQYF. CDR3 bases: TGTGCCAGCATAGACAGGTTTCAAGAGACCCAGTACTTC.

The chain joins TRBV15 to TRBJ1-1; D call uncertain. The CDR3 consists of 14 residues. CDR1 and CDR2 (germline): LNHNV, YYDKDF (reference sequence). V was pared by 8 bases and J by 5 bases, with 18 bases between. CDR3 sequence: CATGRLYPVTEAFF. As DNA, the CDR3 is TGTGCCACCGGGAGATTGTATCCAGTAACTGAAGCTTTCTTT.

This chain links TRBV5-4 with TRBJ1-4; TRBD1 is a possible D gene (6 bases). V was clipped by 2 bases and J by 0 bases, with 8 bases between them. CDR1 SGHNT and CDR2 YYREEE come from the germline V gene (reference sequence). The length of the CDR3 is 15 residues. This CDR3 is CASSFRQATNEKLFF. CDR3 sequence (DNA): TGTGCCAGCAGCTTTCGACAGGCAACTAATGAAAAACTGTTTTTT.